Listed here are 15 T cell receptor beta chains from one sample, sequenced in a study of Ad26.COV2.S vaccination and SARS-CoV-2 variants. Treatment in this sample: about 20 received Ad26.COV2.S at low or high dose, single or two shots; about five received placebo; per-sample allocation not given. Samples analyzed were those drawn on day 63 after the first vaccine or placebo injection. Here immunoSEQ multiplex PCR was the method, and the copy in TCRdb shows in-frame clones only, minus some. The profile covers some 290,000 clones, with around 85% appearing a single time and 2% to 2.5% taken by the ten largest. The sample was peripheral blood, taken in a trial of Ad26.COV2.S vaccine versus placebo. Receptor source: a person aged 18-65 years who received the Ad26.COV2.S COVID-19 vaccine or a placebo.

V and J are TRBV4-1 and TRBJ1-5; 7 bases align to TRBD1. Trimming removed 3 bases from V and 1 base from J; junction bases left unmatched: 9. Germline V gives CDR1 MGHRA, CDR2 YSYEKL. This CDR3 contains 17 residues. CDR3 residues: CASSHGAPRGSNQPQHF. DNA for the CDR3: TGCGCCAGCAGCCACGGTGCCCCCAGGGGGAGCAATCAGCCCCAGCATTTT.

For the CDR3, the DNA is TGTGCCAGCAGCTCTTCAGGGACGGAGATATCTGAGCAGTACTTC. Protein product: CASSSSGTEISEQYF. The chain recombines TRBV7-3 with TRBJ2-7; D possibly uses TRBD1 or TRBD2 (5 bases each). The CDR3 runs to 15 residues. Per germline, CDR1 SGHTA and CDR2 FQGTGA. V lost 4 bases and J lost 7, with 20 bases in between.

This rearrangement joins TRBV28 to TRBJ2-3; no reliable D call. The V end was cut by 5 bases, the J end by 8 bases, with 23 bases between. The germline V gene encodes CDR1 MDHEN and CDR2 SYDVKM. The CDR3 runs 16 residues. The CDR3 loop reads CASSTQARPFIGTQYF. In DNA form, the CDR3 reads TGTGCCAGCAGTACCCAGGCAAGGCCCTTTATAGGTACGCAGTATTTT.

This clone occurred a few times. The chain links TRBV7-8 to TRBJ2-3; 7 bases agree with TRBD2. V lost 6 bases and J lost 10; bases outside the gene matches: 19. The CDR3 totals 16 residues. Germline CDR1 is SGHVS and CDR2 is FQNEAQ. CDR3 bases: TGTGCCAGCAGAGCGGGGCGGGGGAGCCGCGGGACCCCGCAGTATTTT. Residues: CASRAGRGSRGTPQYF.

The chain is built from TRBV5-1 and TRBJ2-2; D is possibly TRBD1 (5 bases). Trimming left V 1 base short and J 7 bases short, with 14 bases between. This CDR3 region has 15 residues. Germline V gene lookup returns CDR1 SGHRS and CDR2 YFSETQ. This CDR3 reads CASSLRAGYDGELFF. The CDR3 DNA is TGCGCCAGCAGCTTGCGTGCAGGGTACGACGGGGAGCTGTTTTTT.

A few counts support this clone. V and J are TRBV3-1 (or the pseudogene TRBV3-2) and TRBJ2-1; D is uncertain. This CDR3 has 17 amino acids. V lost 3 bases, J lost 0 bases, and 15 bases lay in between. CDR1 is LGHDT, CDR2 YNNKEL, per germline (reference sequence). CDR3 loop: CASSQGLFSSSYNEQFF. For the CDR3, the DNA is TGTGCCAGCAGCCAGGGCCTCTTTTCCAGCTCCTACAATGAGCAGTTCTTC.

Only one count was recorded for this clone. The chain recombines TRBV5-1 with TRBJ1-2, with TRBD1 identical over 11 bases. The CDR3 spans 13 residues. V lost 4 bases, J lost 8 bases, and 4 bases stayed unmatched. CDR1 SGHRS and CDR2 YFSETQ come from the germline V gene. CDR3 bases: TGCGCCAGCAGCCCAGGGACAGGGGGAGGCTACACCTTC. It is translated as CASSPGTGGGYTF. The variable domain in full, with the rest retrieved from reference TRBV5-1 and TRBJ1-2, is KAGVTQTPRYLIKTRGQQVTLSCSPISGHRSVSWYQQTPGQGLQFLFEYFSETQRNKGNFPGRFSGRQFSNSRSEMNVSTLELGDSALYLCASSPGTGGGYTFGSGTRLTVV.

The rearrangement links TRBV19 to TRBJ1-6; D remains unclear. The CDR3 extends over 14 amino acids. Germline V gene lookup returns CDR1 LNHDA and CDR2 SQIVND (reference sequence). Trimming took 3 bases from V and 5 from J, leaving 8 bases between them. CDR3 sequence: CASSIGQDNSPLHF. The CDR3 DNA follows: TGTGCCAGTAGTATTGGGCAGGATAATTCACCCCTCCACTTT.

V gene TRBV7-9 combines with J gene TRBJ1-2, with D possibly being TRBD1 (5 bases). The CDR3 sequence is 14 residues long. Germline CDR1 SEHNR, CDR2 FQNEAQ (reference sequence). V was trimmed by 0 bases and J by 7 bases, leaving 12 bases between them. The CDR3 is CASSLAGGGPGYTF. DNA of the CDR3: TGTGCCAGCAGCTTAGCGGGGGGTGGCCCTGGCTACACCTTC.

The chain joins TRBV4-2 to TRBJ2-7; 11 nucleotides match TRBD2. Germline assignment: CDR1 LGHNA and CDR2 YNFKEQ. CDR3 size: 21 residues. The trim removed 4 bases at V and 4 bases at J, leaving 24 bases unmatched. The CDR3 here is CASSPQLSSLSLAGGIYEQYF. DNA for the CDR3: TGTGCCAGCAGCCCCCAACTTAGCTCTCTTTCTTTAGCGGGGGGGATATACGAGCAGTACTTC.

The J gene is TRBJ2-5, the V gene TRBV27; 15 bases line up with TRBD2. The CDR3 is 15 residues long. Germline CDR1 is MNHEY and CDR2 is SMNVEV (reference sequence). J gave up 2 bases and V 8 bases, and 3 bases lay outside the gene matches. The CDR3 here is CASSGLAGGQETQYF. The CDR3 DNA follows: TGTGCCAGCTCGGGACTAGCGGGGGGACAAGAGACCCAGTACTTC.

The CDR3 here is CASSPRGSPVVNSPLHF. The CDR3 nucleotides are TGTGCCAGCTCACCACGGGGATCCCCGGTCGTGAATTCACCCCTCCACTTT. J is TRBJ1-6 and V is TRBV18, with no clear D. CDR3 length equals 17 residues. Germline CDR1 KGHSH, CDR2 LQKENI. V shed 1 base and J shed 7 bases, with 17 bases lying between them.

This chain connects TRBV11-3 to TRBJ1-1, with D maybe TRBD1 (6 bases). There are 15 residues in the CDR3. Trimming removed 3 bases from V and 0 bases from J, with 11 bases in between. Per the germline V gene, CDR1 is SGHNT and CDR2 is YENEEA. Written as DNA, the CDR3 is TGTGCCAGCAGCTTGCGAGGACAGCTGAACACTGAAGCTTTCTTT. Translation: CASSLRGQLNTEAFF.

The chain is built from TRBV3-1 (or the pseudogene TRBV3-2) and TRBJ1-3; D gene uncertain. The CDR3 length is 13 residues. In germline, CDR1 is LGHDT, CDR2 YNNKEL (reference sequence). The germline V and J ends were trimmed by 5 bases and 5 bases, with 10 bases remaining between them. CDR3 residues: CASSGPDRNTIYF. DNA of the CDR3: TGTGCCAGCAGCGGACCCGACAGAAACACCATATATTTT.

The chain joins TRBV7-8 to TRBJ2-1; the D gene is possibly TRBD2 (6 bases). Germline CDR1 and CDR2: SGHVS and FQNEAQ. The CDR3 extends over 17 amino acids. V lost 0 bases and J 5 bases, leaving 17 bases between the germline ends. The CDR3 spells CASSLARGLHINNEQFF. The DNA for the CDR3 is TGTGCCAGCAGCTTAGCGCGGGGATTGCACATAAACAATGAGCAGTTCTTC.